The clone carrying this T cell receptor beta chain was found a few times. Antigen unknown. TCRdb analysed the reads with MiXCR anew, one entry per CDR3 protein. The sample carries 200,000 or so distinct CDR3 sequences, roughly 19% recorded once. This record belongs to a study of T cell repertoires in cytomegalovirus infection. Study-wide findings and caveats: Summed public TCR beta family frequency identified CMV carriers bearing the relevant HLA. In two of eight donors, the top clonotype was HLA-C-restricted CMV-specific.

V was trimmed by 7 bases and J by 2 bases, leaving 14 bases between them. This CDR3 comprises 14 residues. The sample taken for sequencing was PBMCs. This sequence was found in a human donor in good health (CMV status not recorded). Some clones in this sample may be carry-over from other donors' samples. The chain recombines TRBV12-3 or TRBV12-4 with TRBJ1-2; D is unresolved. The CDR3 DNA is TGTGCCAGCACCTCCAACGGAGGCAACTATGGCTACACCTTC. Translated, it gives CASTSNGGNYGYTF.